The rows below give T cell receptor beta chains drawn from one sample of a study of blood T cell repertoires in COVID-19. Clones were read by immunoSEQ multiplex PCR, and TCRdb kept only the in-frame ones, dropping some. The top ten clones hold less than 4.5% of a sample with around 260,000 clones, 85% to 90% of them seen once. Sequencing used peripheral blood. The receptors come from a man between 18 and 35 years old with active or convalescent COVID-19. Each CDR3 is given with its conserved first and last residue. The D gene is left open where the match is weak. Clone size is given for some rows only: seen once, a few or many times, or a class if the clone is expanded.

>TRBV6-5|NA|TRBJ1-1|NA
CASSNPGGPEAFF
TGTGCCAGCAGTAACCCTGGGGGCCCTGAAGCTTTCTTT
>TRBV5-1|NA|TRBJ1-1|TRBD1
CASSLSGGTQFGTEAFF
TGCGCCAGCAGCCTCTCAGGGGGGACCCAGTTCGGCACTGAAGCTTTCTTT
>TRBV4-1|NA|TRBJ2-5|TRBD2
CASSPLTGLAETQYF
TGCGCCAGCAGCCCCCTCACCGGACTAGCGGAGACCCAGTACTTC
>TRBV6-6|NA|TRBJ1-1|NA
CASSYVRGTEAFF
TGTGCCAGCAGTTACGTCCGGGGAACTGAAGCTTTCTTT
>TRBV6-2/TRBV6-3|NA|TRBJ2-5|TRBD2
CASSPTSETQYF
TGTGCCAGCAGTCCGACTAGCGAGACCCAGTACTTC
>TRBV27|NA|TRBJ2-1|NA
CASSFSGVNEQFF
TGTGCCAGCAGTTTTTCGGGGGTCAATGAGCAGTTCTTC
>TRBV6-1|many|TRBJ2-7|TRBD2
CASSEGTSGSYEQYF
TGTGCCAGCAGTGAAGGGACTAGCGGGAGCTACGAGCAGTACTTC
>TRBV7-3|NA|TRBJ2-2|TRBD2
CASSPSVGGGSTGELFF
TGCGCCAGCAGCCCCTCGGTTGGGGGGGGAAGTACCGGGGAGCTGTTTTTT
>TRBV6-5|NA|TRBJ2-1|NA
CASSYSPRGITEQFF
TGTGCCAGCAGTTACTCGCCCCGGGGGATAACAGAGCAGTTCTTC
>TRBV2|once|TRBJ1-4|NA
CASSDRGNEKLFF
TGTGCCAGCAGTGACAGGGGTAATGAAAAACTGTTTTTT
>TRBV19|NA|TRBJ1-4|NA
CASKESGVTSNEKLFF
TGTGCCAGTAAAGAATCGGGAGTGACTTCTAATGAAAAACTGTTTTTT
>TRBV3-1/TRBV3-2|NA|TRBJ1-5|TRBD1
CASSQRAGGNNQPQHF
TGTGCCAGCAGCCAACGGGCAGGGGGAAACAATCAGCCCCAGCATTTT
>TRBV9|NA|TRBJ1-2|NA
CASSSTYDYGYTF
TGTGCCAGCAGCTCCACCTATGACTATGGCTACACCTTC
>TRBV4-1|NA|TRBJ2-1|NA
CASSQEGAGKTYNEQFF
TGCGCCAGCAGCCAAGAAGGAGCAGGGAAGACCTACAATGAGCAGTTCTTC
>TRBV5-1|NA|TRBJ1-1|NA
CASSFEGSPEAFF
TGCGCCAGCAGCTTTGAAGGGAGCCCTGAAGCTTTCTTT
>TRBV7-9|NA|TRBJ1-5|TRBD1
CASSLEGGGAGQPQHF
TGTGCCAGCAGCTTAGAAGGAGGGGGCGCGGGTCAGCCCCAGCATTTT
>TRBV12-5|NA|TRBJ1-1|NA
CASGGLQGGMNTEAFF
TGTGCTAGTGGTGGCCTCCAAGGGGGTATGAACACTGAAGCTTTCTTT
>TRBV29-1|NA|TRBJ1-1|NA
CSVVEDLNTEAFF
TGCAGCGTTGTGGAAGACTTGAACACTGAAGCTTTCTTT
>TRBV3-1/TRBV3-2|NA|TRBJ2-7|NA
CASSLRVSYEQYF
TGTGCCAGCAGCCTCCGGGTGAGCTACGAGCAGTACTTC
>TRBV5-6|NA|TRBJ2-7|TRBD2
CASQTSGSYEQYF
TGTGCCAGCCAGACTAGCGGGAGTTACGAGCAGTACTTC
>TRBV12-5|NA|TRBJ2-3|TRBD2
CASGRGGDTDTQYF
TGTGCTAGTGGTCGCGGGGGGGATACAGATACGCAGTATTTT
>TRBV24-1|NA|TRBJ1-2|NA
CATSEAGRFYGYTF
TGTGCCACCAGTGAGGCGGGACGGTTCTATGGCTACACCTTC
>TRBV19|few|TRBJ2-5|NA
CASSATTWTPGGLLGETQYF
TGTGCCAGTAGTGCCACGACTTGGACTCCCGGGGGACTTTTAGGAGAGACCCAGTACTTC
>TRBV28|NA|TRBJ1-5|TRBD1
CASIGGQGSNQPQHF
TGTGCCAGCATCGGGGGACAGGGGAGTAATCAGCCCCAGCATTTT
>TRBV7-3|NA|TRBJ2-1|TRBD2
CASSQTSGSSYNEQFF
TGTGCCAGCAGCCAAACTAGCGGGAGCTCCTACAATGAGCAGTTCTTC
>TRBV16|NA|TRBJ2-3|NA
CASSQSHTDTQYF
TGTGCCAGCAGCCAGTCCCACACAGATACGCAGTATTTT
>TRBV7-3|NA|TRBJ2-1|TRBD2
CASSFTAGGLDEQFF
TGTGCCAGCAGCTTTACGGCGGGGGGCTTGGATGAGCAGTTCTTC
>TRBV24-1|few|TRBJ1-2|NA
CATSDGPGRNYGYTF
TGTGCCACCAGTGATGGCCCGGGGAGGAACTATGGCTACACCTTC
>TRBV7-6|NA|TRBJ1-1|NA
CASSSLRVGNTEAFF
TGTGCCAGCAGTTCTCTGCGTGTTGGGAACACTGAAGCTTTCTTT
>TRBV5-1|once|TRBJ1-1|NA
CASRGGTEAFF
TGCGCCAGCAGGGGGGGCACTGAAGCTTTCTTT
>TRBV19|NA|TRBJ2-2|NA
CASSMGLTLTGELFF
TGTGCCAGTAGTATGGGACTTACCCTCACCGGGGAGCTGTTTTTT